Listed below are T cell receptor beta chains from one sample, sequenced in a study of PD-L1 blockade in urothelial cancer. The assay was immunoSEQ multiplex PCR, and TCRdb's table has in-frame clones only and misses some. The repertoire holds 65,000 to 80,000 clones, with approximately 80% as singletons. The starting material was PBMCs, obtained around atezolizumab (anti-PD-L1) treatment. These receptors were taken from an older man with urothelial cancer. The CDR3 runs from the conserved cysteine through the conserved F or W. A D gene is named only where the DNA matches it firmly. Expanded clones are given a class, and other clones once, few, many or no size at all.

clone size: few; J gene: TRBJ2-1; V gene: TRBV6-1; D gene: NA; CDR3 protein: CASSLGSGEQFF; CDR3 DNA: TGTGCCAGCAGCCTAGGTAGTGGTGAGCAGTTCTTC
clone size: NA; J gene: TRBJ2-1; V gene: TRBV4-1; D gene: TRBD2; CDR3 protein: CASSRQLAGVDNEQFF; CDR3 DNA: TGCGCCAGCAGCCGTCAACTAGCGGGGGTGGACAATGAGCAGTTCTTC
clone size: NA; J gene: TRBJ2-2; V gene: TRBV27; D gene: TRBD1; CDR3 protein: CASGRTGGTGELFF; CDR3 DNA: TGTGCCAGCGGGAGGACAGGGGGGACCGGGGAGCTGTTTTTT
clone size: NA; J gene: TRBJ2-7; V gene: TRBV19; D gene: NA; CDR3 protein: CASSIAREYEQYF; CDR3 DNA: TGTGCCAGTAGTATCGCTAGAGAGTACGAGCAGTACTTC
clone size: NA; J gene: TRBJ2-7; V gene: TRBV9; D gene: TRBD2; CDR3 protein: CASSVTSGTYEQYF; CDR3 DNA: TGTGCCAGCAGCGTTACTAGCGGAACCTACGAGCAGTACTTC
clone size: NA; J gene: TRBJ2-7; V gene: TRBV10-3; D gene: TRBD1; CDR3 protein: CAIKDRSSYEQYF; CDR3 DNA: TGTGCCATCAAGGACAGGAGCTCCTACGAGCAGTACTTC
clone size: NA; J gene: TRBJ2-5; V gene: TRBV7-2; D gene: NA; CDR3 protein: CASSPTRNQETQYF; CDR3 DNA: TGTGCCAGCAGCCCTACTAGAAACCAAGAGACCCAGTACTTC
clone size: NA; J gene: TRBJ1-1; V gene: TRBV28; D gene: TRBD1; CDR3 protein: CASSSPSWTGGPEREAFF; CDR3 DNA: TGTGCCAGCAGTTCCCCCTCATGGACAGGGGGCCCCGAACGTGAAGCTTTCTTT
clone size: NA; J gene: TRBJ1-4; V gene: TRBV11-2; D gene: NA; CDR3 protein: CASSLTGSANEKLFF; CDR3 DNA: TGTGCCAGCAGCCTTACAGGCAGCGCAAATGAAAAACTGTTTTTT
clone size: NA; J gene: TRBJ2-7; V gene: TRBV2; D gene: NA; CDR3 protein: CASSEFGVFEQYF; CDR3 DNA: TGTGCCAGCAGTGAATTCGGTGTATTCGAGCAGTACTTC
clone size: NA; J gene: TRBJ2-3; V gene: TRBV7-8; D gene: TRBD2; CDR3 protein: CASSPGGSADTQYF; CDR3 DNA: TGTGCCAGCAGCCCCGGGGGGTCAGCAGATACGCAGTATTTT
clone size: NA; J gene: TRBJ2-3; V gene: TRBV28; D gene: TRBD1; CDR3 protein: CASSPRGQGVRTDTQYF; CDR3 DNA: TGTGCCAGCAGCCCTAGGGGACAGGGGGTGCGCACAGATACGCAGTATTTT
clone size: NA; J gene: TRBJ1-2; V gene: TRBV5-1; D gene: TRBD1; CDR3 protein: CASSLGPVGTADGYTF; CDR3 DNA: TGCGCCAGCAGCTTGGGACCGGTGGGGACAGCCGATGGCTACACCTTC
clone size: NA; J gene: TRBJ1-2; V gene: TRBV18; D gene: NA; CDR3 protein: CASSPPLGGSGYGYTF; CDR3 DNA: TGTGCCAGCTCACCACCGCTGGGGGGTTCCGGCTATGGCTACACCTTC
clone size: once; J gene: TRBJ2-6; V gene: TRBV2; D gene: NA; CDR3 protein: CASRGRSSGANVLTF; CDR3 DNA: TGTGCCAGCCGGGGAAGAAGCTCTGGGGCCAACGTCCTGACTTTC
clone size: NA; J gene: TRBJ2-3; V gene: TRBV6-6; D gene: TRBD1; CDR3 protein: CASSLGQGADTQYF; CDR3 DNA: TGTGCCAGCAGCTTGGGACAGGGGGCAGATACGCAGTATTTT
clone size: NA; J gene: TRBJ2-1; V gene: TRBV5-1; D gene: NA; CDR3 protein: CASSLDGGSPLFQFF; CDR3 DNA: TGCGCCAGCAGCTTGGATGGTGGGAGCCCTCTCTTTCAGTTCTTC
clone size: NA; J gene: TRBJ2-7; V gene: TRBV5-4; D gene: TRBD1; CDR3 protein: CASGQGAPGNEQYF; CDR3 DNA: TGTGCCAGCGGACAGGGGGCTCCCGGGAACGAGCAGTACTTC
clone size: few; J gene: TRBJ2-7; V gene: TRBV28; D gene: TRBD1; CDR3 protein: CASTRQGSYEQYF; CDR3 DNA: TGTGCCAGCACTAGACAGGGATCCTACGAGCAGTACTTC
clone size: few; J gene: TRBJ2-1; V gene: TRBV5-1; D gene: TRBD1; CDR3 protein: CASSQGQGAFDEQFF; CDR3 DNA: TGCGCCAGCAGCCAAGGACAGGGGGCGTTCGATGAGCAGTTCTTC
clone size: NA; J gene: TRBJ2-3; V gene: TRBV11-2; D gene: TRBD2; CDR3 protein: CASSLQTSGGNTQYF; CDR3 DNA: TGTGCCAGCAGCTTACAGACTAGCGGGGGTAATACGCAGTATTTT
clone size: NA; J gene: TRBJ2-3; V gene: TRBV5-1; D gene: TRBD2; CDR3 protein: CASSPASGRATDTQYF; CDR3 DNA: TGCGCCAGCAGCCCCGCTAGCGGGAGGGCCACAGATACGCAGTATTTT
clone size: NA; J gene: TRBJ2-7; V gene: TRBV6-1; D gene: TRBD2; CDR3 protein: CASSEDPLAGAPLGEQYF; CDR3 DNA: TGTGCCAGCAGCGAAGATCCCCTAGCGGGAGCACCCTTGGGCGAGCAGTACTTC
clone size: NA; J gene: TRBJ2-1; V gene: TRBV12-5; D gene: TRBD2; CDR3 protein: CASGVASGRDSYNEQFF; CDR3 DNA: TGTGCTAGTGGAGTCGCTAGCGGGAGGGACTCCTACAATGAGCAGTTCTTC
clone size: NA; J gene: TRBJ1-2; V gene: TRBV9; D gene: NA; CDR3 protein: CASSRPTGRSYGYTF; CDR3 DNA: TGTGCCAGCAGTCGACCCACCGGGAGGAGCTATGGCTACACCTTC
clone size: NA; J gene: TRBJ2-7; V gene: TRBV4-2; D gene: TRBD2; CDR3 protein: CASSQEKSGRPSSYEQYF; CDR3 DNA: TGTGCCAGCAGCCAGGAAAAAAGCGGGAGGCCCAGCTCCTACGAGCAGTACTTC
clone size: NA; J gene: TRBJ2-2; V gene: TRBV21-1; D gene: NA; CDR3 protein: CASRCTPGDRELSGELFF; CDR3 DNA: TGTGCCAGCAGGTGCACACCTGGGGACAGGGAGTTATCCGGGGAGCTGTTTTTC
clone size: once; J gene: TRBJ1-5; V gene: TRBV19; D gene: TRBD1; CDR3 protein: CASSTPDRGRGQPQHF; CDR3 DNA: TGTGCCAGTAGTACCCCGGACAGGGGGCGAGGTCAGCCCCAGCATTTT
clone size: NA; J gene: TRBJ1-4; V gene: TRBV5-5; D gene: NA; CDR3 protein: CASSLGGTTNEKLFF; CDR3 DNA: TGTGCCAGCAGCTTGGGCGGAACAACTAATGAAAAACTGTTTTTT